A selection of T cell receptor beta chains follows, all from one sample in a study of molecular identifiers for immune sequencing clone quantification. One entry per CDR3 protein results from TCRdb running MiXCR on the PCR reads. The sample has more than 550,000 distinct CDR3 sequences, around 25% seen once. The material sequenced was naive CD8+ T cells from blood, with Jurkat cell RNA spiked in. The receptors stem from a human donor in good health. Some libraries in this study had Jurkat cell RNA spiked in. Each CDR3 is given without its conserved first and last residue. The D gene is left open where the match is weak.

length: 10; V: TRBV7-9; D: NA; J: TRBJ2-1; CDR3: ASSPFRNEQF
length: 10; V: TRBV30; D: NA; J: TRBJ2-1; CDR3: AWSLGGNEQF
length: 13; V: TRBV27; D: NA; J: TRBJ1-1; CDR3: ASSFIGGPNTEAF
length: 12; V: TRBV13; D: NA; J: TRBJ1-1; CDR3: ASSLAGQDTEAF
length: 11; V: TRBV29-1; D: NA; J: TRBJ2-7; CDR3: SVAEGGLDEQY
length: 14; V: TRBV11-3; D: NA; J: TRBJ2-3; CDR3: ASSHTGGVSTDTQY
length: 13; V: TRBV4-3; D: NA; J: TRBJ2-7; CDR3: ASSQGSGKSYEQY
length: 12; V: TRBV20-1; D: TRBD1; J: TRBJ1-3; CDR3: SARTDRVGNTIY
length: 11; V: TRBV28; D: NA; J: TRBJ2-7; CDR3: ASTLAHGYEQY
length: 15; V: TRBV6-6; D: TRBD1; J: TRBJ2-1; CDR3: VSSQPPGQGGDNEQF
length: 13; V: TRBV6-2/TRBV6-3; D: NA; J: TRBJ2-1; CDR3: ASSYSGRVYNEQF
length: 13; V: TRBV9; D: NA; J: TRBJ1-2; CDR3: ASSPGGGAGYGYT
length: 14; V: TRBV10-2; D: NA; J: TRBJ2-2; CDR3: ASSESHPARTGELF
length: 16; V: TRBV6-5; D: TRBD2; J: TRBJ2-2; CDR3: ASSYSSRSGGATGELF
length: 14; V: TRBV14; D: NA; J: TRBJ2-2; CDR3: ASSQPGQGGTGELF
length: 15; V: TRBV7-2; D: NA; J: TRBJ1-5; CDR3: ASSLIPDGYSNQPQH
length: 13; V: TRBV4-3; D: NA; J: TRBJ1-5; CDR3: ASSQDEGFDQPQH
length: 13; V: TRBV5-6; D: NA; J: TRBJ2-1; CDR3: ASSPAYDSYNEQF
length: 12; V: TRBV27; D: NA; J: TRBJ1-6; CDR3: ASSWLGEGSPLH
length: 14; V: TRBV7-9; D: TRBD1; J: TRBJ2-5; CDR3: ASSLAPGGPRETQY
length: 11; V: TRBV19; D: NA; J: TRBJ1-2; CDR3: ASTQGLNYGYT
length: 11; V: TRBV7-3; D: NA; J: TRBJ1-1; CDR3: ASSLGGSGEAF
length: 12; V: TRBV30; D: TRBD1; J: TRBJ1-2; CDR3: AWKGGGQGYGYT
length: 13; V: TRBV5-8; D: NA; J: TRBJ1-2; CDR3: ASSLPQDTNYGYT
length: 15; V: TRBV2; D: NA; J: TRBJ1-6; CDR3: ASSGGPGGAYNSPLH
length: 13; V: TRBV4-3; D: NA; J: TRBJ2-3; CDR3: ASSQLGGAGDTQY
length: 11; V: TRBV6-2/TRBV6-3; D: NA; J: TRBJ2-3; CDR3: ASSYVGTATQY
length: 11; V: TRBV27; D: NA; J: TRBJ1-1; CDR3: ASSPHRDTEAF
length: 12; V: TRBV7-8; D: NA; J: TRBJ2-5; CDR3: ASSLLVGKDSPY
length: 15; V: TRBV4-1; D: NA; J: TRBJ1-4; CDR3: ASSQEFRGAGIEKLF
length: 10; V: TRBV12-3/TRBV12-4; D: NA; J: TRBJ2-7; CDR3: ASSFDHYEQY
length: 11; V: TRBV28; D: NA; J: TRBJ2-7; CDR3: ASSFSGSYKQY
length: 14; V: TRBV11-2; D: TRBD1; J: TRBJ2-1; CDR3: ASSLEAYGTDNEQF
length: 12; V: TRBV14; D: NA; J: TRBJ2-3; CDR3: ASSLWEITDTQY
length: 14; V: TRBV6-2/TRBV6-3; D: TRBD1; J: TRBJ1-1; CDR3: ASSYPGTGTNTEAF
length: 16; V: TRBV21-1; D: NA; J: TRBJ2-3; CDR3: ASSKVTSGRSPTDTQY
length: 11; V: TRBV12-3/TRBV12-4; D: TRBD1; J: TRBJ2-2; CDR3: ASSQGDAGELF
length: 14; V: TRBV4-1; D: TRBD2; J: TRBJ2-7; CDR3: ASSPHPAGEGYEQY
length: 12; V: TRBV13; D: NA; J: TRBJ2-5; CDR3: ASSSYGGRETQY
length: 11; V: TRBV4-3; D: NA; J: TRBJ2-7; CDR3: ASSQEQGWEQY
length: 11; V: TRBV28; D: NA; J: TRBJ1-2; CDR3: ASSVDRYYGYT
length: 12; V: TRBV7-9; D: NA; J: TRBJ2-5; CDR3: ASSPPQPKETQY
length: 18; V: TRBV27; D: TRBD2; J: TRBJ2-3; CDR3: ASSILGVAGVVVGTDTQY
length: 12; V: TRBV5-4; D: NA; J: TRBJ2-5; CDR3: ASSLAGLQETQY
length: 12; V: TRBV7-6; D: NA; J: TRBJ2-3; CDR3: ASSLYTESDTQY
length: 15; V: TRBV7-2; D: TRBD2; J: TRBJ2-3; CDR3: ASSVNWGTSLTDTQY
length: 15; V: TRBV6-2/TRBV6-3; D: NA; J: TRBJ2-1; CDR3: ASSYSTGLSSYNEQF
length: 13; V: TRBV6-5; D: NA; J: TRBJ2-1; CDR3: ASAAGPTPLDEQF
length: 12; V: TRBV30; D: TRBD2; J: TRBJ2-3; CDR3: AWNPAGGPDTQY
length: 12; V: TRBV4-1; D: TRBD1; J: TRBJ2-1; CDR3: ASTGTVSYNEQF
length: 12; V: TRBV28; D: NA; J: TRBJ2-3; CDR3: AVPKSGIPDTQY